Reported below is one T cell receptor (beta chain). Its target is not known. Additional DNA sequences in this sample encode the identical CDR3. CDR3 length: 11 residues. V was pared by 0 bases and J by 5 bases, with 2 bases between. Germline V CDR1 and CDR2: MNHNY, SVGAGI (reference sequence). This entry comes from a study of CD8+ T cells in alopecia areata. Study outcomes and limitations: Higher clonality was seen in lesional scalp than in normal scalp, especially in alopecia totalis/universalis.

Peripheral blood samples and lesional scalp punch biopsies were obtained from alopecia areata patients. The sequencing template was cDNA reverse transcribed from extracted RNA. The protocol was immunoSEQ multiplex PCR, while the TCRdb copy is restricted to in-frame clones and leaves out a portion. Among 120,000 or so clones listed, roughly 50% were seen once. The sequence was obtained from a human donor with alopecia areata. Sequences were obtained from NKG2D-low CD8+ T cells sorted from blood. This rearrangement joins TRBV6-6 to TRBJ2-7; D remains unclear. In DNA form, the CDR3 reads TGTGCCAGCAGTTACTCGGACGAGCAGTACTTC. Protein sequence: CASSYSDEQYF.